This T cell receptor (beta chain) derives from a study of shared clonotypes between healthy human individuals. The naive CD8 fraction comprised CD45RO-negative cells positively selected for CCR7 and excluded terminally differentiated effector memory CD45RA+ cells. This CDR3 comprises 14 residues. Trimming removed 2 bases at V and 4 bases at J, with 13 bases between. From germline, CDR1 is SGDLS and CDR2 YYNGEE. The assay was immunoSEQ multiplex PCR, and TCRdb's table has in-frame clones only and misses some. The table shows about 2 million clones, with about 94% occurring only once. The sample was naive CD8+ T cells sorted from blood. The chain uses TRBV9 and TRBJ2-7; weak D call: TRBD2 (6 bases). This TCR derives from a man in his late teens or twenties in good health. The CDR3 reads CASSVGIAEYEQYF. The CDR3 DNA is TGTGCCAGCAGCGTCGGGATAGCGGAATACGAGCAGTACTTC.